Reported below is one T cell receptor beta chain. Its antigen has not been determined. The sample holds no much larger clone one base away, and base qualities are not on file. The data are from a study of OX40 agonist ivuxolimab in advanced cancers. At the level of the whole study: Ivuxolimab was a fully human IgG2 agonistic monoclonal antibody targeting the costimulatory receptor OX40 (CD134). Intravenous ivuxolimab was administered to patients every 2 weeks at six dose levels: 0.01, 0.1, 0.3, 1.5, 3 and 10 mg/kg. Of the approximately 53 patients in dose escalation, about 20 had hepatocellular carcinoma, about 15 had melanoma, 9 had renal cell carcinoma and 9 had head and neck cancer. A male proportion of 82.7% and a mean age of 60 years, ranging from about 23 to 90, were recorded for the dose-escalation cohort. Prior anti-PD-1, anti-PD-L1 or anti-CTLA-4 therapy was permitted, and checkpoint inhibitors had been received by around 40% of dose-escalation patients. Partial responses were achieved by three dose-escalation patients, of whom one had hepatocellular carcinoma and two had cutaneous melanoma. Peripheral TCRbeta sequencing was intended to test whether TCR sequence diversity was altered and clonal T-cell expansion was caused by ivuxolimab. The monotherapy dose-escalation portion (N = 52 patients) of the phase I ivuxolimab trial is reported in the paper.

CDR1 and CDR2, looked up from the germline V gene (reference sequence), are LNHNV and YYDKDF. The germline V end is reduced by 5 bases and the J end by 3 bases; junction bases left unmatched: 6. The CDR3 sequence holds 15 residues, the cysteine and phenylalanine included. Just CDR3 DNA is preserved here, 45 bases in frame from base 1. Patients with a history of autoimmune disease or receiving systemic immunosuppression were excluded from the trial. In every dose cohort, peripheral blood was drawn for TCR sequencing at baseline, cycle 4 day 1, and cycle 7 day 1. Samples were obtained from an open-label, multicenter, first-in-human phase I dose-escalation trial of ivuxolimab. Adults with locally advanced or metastatic head and neck squamous cell, hepatocellular, melanoma or renal cell carcinoma were enrolled in the trial. Before TCR sequencing, CD4+ and CD8+ T cells were separately sorted from peripheral blood.

To sequence the TCRbeta CDR3 region, genomic DNA was isolated from the sorted cells. TCRbeta CDR3 regions were sequenced using the immunoSEQ Assay. This is the immuneACCESS table as TCRdb keeps it, with only in-frame sequences that have V and J called. A part of the clones is gone; compared with another copy, unresolved V genes explain less than half, and the rest is unexplained. For this sample the table gives approximately 73,000 clones, of which 86% were detected only once. The ten largest make up approximately 3% of the sample. General findings and caveats noted by the study authors: Low levels of normalized T-cell clonal expansion were also shown by some nonresponding patients. The antigen specificity of the clonally expanded peripheral T cells was not determined. Partial responders in the 0.1-3.0 mg/kg groups had among the lowest normalized peripheral clonal expansion, especially among CD8+ T cells. At doses from 0.1 to 3.0 mg/kg, clonal expansion was seen in both CD4+ and CD8+ blood T cells between baseline and week 6. After ivuxolimab, CD8+ T cells had more expanded clones than CD4+ T cells on average.

The sequence joins TRBV15 to TRBJ1-4; the junction holds 7 bases that match TRBD1. This clonotype was obtained from an adult with an advanced solid tumor such as melanoma, head and neck, liver or kidney cancer. Specimen: CD4+ or CD8+ T cells sorted from blood, collected in a trial of the OX40 agonist ivuxolimab. The CDR3 here reads CATSQTGDPNEKLFF. The sequenced DNA: TGTGCCACCAGCCAAACAGGGGATCCTAATGAAAAACTGTTTTTT.